The T cell receptor beta chain under discussion was sequenced for a study of breast tumors, draining lymph nodes, adjacent tissues. The study, taken as a whole, reports: Tumor TCR diversity was below lymph nodes but above nontumor tissue.

In TCRdb, the multiplex PCR reads were re-called with MiXCR into one record per CDR3 protein. The profile shows under 150,000 distinct CDR3 sequences, less than 25% of them singletons. This CDR3 contains 14 residues. Germline V CDR1 and CDR2: MDHEN, SYDVKM. Breast cancer patients provided tissue from their axillary draining lymph nodes. Note on this clonotype: No antigen is known for it. Given a much more abundant clone one base away, this may be a read error.

The V and J genes are TRBV28 and TRBJ2-7, with 8 positions matching TRBD1. Sample: axillary lymph node tissue. The clonotype was recovered from a female donor with breast cancer. Some clones in this sample may be carry-over from other donors' samples. The CDR3: CAGSLWQGAGEQYF. The DNA for the CDR3 is TGTGCCGGCAGTTTATGGCAGGGGGCGGGTGAGCAGTACTTC.